This paragraph reports one TCR beta chain. This specimen belongs to a study of blood T cell repertoires in COVID-19. The CDR3 has 15 amino acids. Germline values: CDR1 SEHNR, CDR2 FQNEAQ (reference sequence). Germline trimming cut 4 bases from V and 5 bases from J; bases unmatched to any gene: 7. This table comes from immunoSEQ multiplex PCR, and its TCRdb copy is limited to in-frame clones, with some not included. This sample yields around 310,000 clones, of which about 93% are seen a single time; around 6.8% belongs to the top ten. Followed longitudinally, the Seattle patients had been enrolled during active infection.

This chain links TRBV7-9 with TRBJ2-1; 8 bases map to TRBD2. Specimen: peripheral blood. The TCR was taken from a woman aged 25 to 39 with COVID-19, enrolled during active disease. The CDR3 DNA reads as TGTGCCAGCAGCTCACTCGGGACTAGTAACAATGAGCAGTTCTTC. Translating it yields CASSSLGTSNNEQFF.